This T cell receptor beta chain was sequenced during a study of T cells after yellow fever vaccination. Study-wide points: FACS-sorted repertoires could contain abundant clonotypes contaminating from the bulk population.

This clonotype was detected ten times or more. The antigen is not known. The TCR cDNA carried a universal primer site and UMIs from 5'RACE template switching. TCRdb analysed the 5' RACE reads with MiXCR anew, one entry per CDR3 protein. The sample records about 170,000 distinct CDR3 sequences, approximately 10% being singletons. The receptor comes from a man in his late teens or twenties who received the YFV17D yellow fever vaccine. The specimen was CD8+ T cells sorted from PBMCs, collected 15 days after the yellow fever booster vaccination.

The CDR3 region has the DNA TGTGCCAGCAGCTCAAGGCTACGGGGGGCAACAGATACGCAGTATTTT. Its translation is CASSSRLRGATDTQYF. The rearrangement links TRBV4-2 to TRBJ2-3; D perhaps matches TRBD2 (7 bases). The CDR3 extends over 16 amino acids. CDR1 and CDR2 from the germline V gene are LGHNA and YNFKEQ. V gave up 5 bases and J gave up 3 bases, with 18 bases separating them.